The present T cell receptor (beta chain) was sequenced within a study of response to subunit inactivated influenza vaccine. The CDR3 runs 14 residues. In germline, CDR1 is LNHNV, CDR2 YYDKDF (reference sequence). V gave up 4 bases and J gave up 2 bases, with 12 bases separating them. The table lists this clonotype with a few counts. TCRdb processed the RT-PCR reads anew with MiXCR; each CDR3 protein has one entry. The sample records about 170,000 distinct CDR3 sequences, roughly 12% being singletons. This sample also appeared in a second study, on T cells expressing NK-cell markers. As that report states: TCR beta cDNA was generated via 5'RACE template switching incorporating UMIs.

This chain connects TRBV15 to TRBJ2-7; D is possibly TRBD1 or TRBD2 (6 bases each). Sequencing used CD8+ T cells sorted from PBMCs, obtained about 11 days after vaccination. The sequence came from a man aged 50 to 59 who received an inactivated influenza vaccine. The CDR3 DNA follows: TGTGCCACCAGCAAGACGGGGGACACCTACGAGCAGTACTTC. It yields the protein CATSKTGDTYEQYF.